The subject of this entry is one T cell receptor (beta chain). The antigen is unknown. This sample was included in a study of cytomegalovirus exposure and HLA in healthy donors. Study conclusions and caveats: In vitro data verified three CMV-associated chains as specific for CMV antigens. There were some public TCRs occurring in many donors, but most TCR sequences were rare.

Both 60 Vbeta primers and 13 Jbeta primers went into the PCR. Assay used: immunoSEQ multiplex PCR; TCRdb lists only in-frame clones, some missing. The repertoire has about 34,000 clones, approximately 90% of them found once; the top ten carry about 2.9%. Germline CDR1 and CDR2: MNHEY and SMNVEV (reference sequence). The CDR3 is 13 residues long. V trimming: 3 bases; J trimming: 6 bases; junction bases outside the gene matches: 2. The source material was PBMCs. The receptor was derived from a boy between 10 and 17 years old in good health and CMV-seronegative. This rearrangement joins TRBV27 to TRBJ2-1, with TRBD1 identical over 7 bases. This CDR3 is CASSFDRANEQFF. The CDR3 region has the DNA TGTGCCAGCAGTTTCGACAGGGCCAATGAGCAGTTCTTC.